The next 7 T cell receptor beta chains were all read from a single sample in a study of response to subunit inactivated influenza vaccine. TCRdb re-called the RT-PCR reads through MiXCR, storing one row per CDR3 protein. This table holds about 580,000 distinct CDR3 sequences, less than 15% found once. Material: PBMCs from blood, obtained 11 to 12 days after vaccination. Receptor source: a man in his fifties or sixties who received an inactivated influenza vaccine.

The rearrangement uses TRBV29-1 and TRBJ1-1; D ambiguous. From germline, CDR1 is SQVTM and CDR2 ANQGSEA. The CDR3 has 12 residues. The V end lost 4 bases, the J end lost 0 bases, and 6 bases lay between the germline ends. CDR3: CSVGVVNTEAFF. Here the CDR3 DNA reads TGCAGCGTTGGGGTGGTGAACACTGAAGCTTTCTTT.

This clonotype was detected a few times. The chain is built from TRBV20-1 and TRBJ2-7; D not certain. Germline assignment: CDR1 DFQATT and CDR2 SNEGSKA (reference sequence). The germline V and J ends were trimmed by 0 bases and 6 bases, with 15 bases remaining between them. The CDR3 spans 14 residues. The CDR3 here is CSAREFAPTSEQYF. CDR3 nucleotides: TGCAGTGCTAGAGAGTTTGCACCTACTTCCGAGCAGTACTTC.

This clonotype was recorded at least ten times. The junction shows a germline mismatch at one end, possibly a read error. V is TRBV7-7 and J is TRBJ2-3; D possibly corresponds to TRBD1 (6 bases). Germline V gene sequence: CDR1 SSHAT, CDR2 FNYEAQ (reference sequence). This CDR3 has 13 amino acids. Here the CDR3 DNA reads TGTGCTAGCAGCGGCAGGGGTGGAGATACGCAGTATTTT. As protein: CASSGRGGDTQYF.

This clonotype was seen a handful of times. This rearrangement joins TRBV2 to TRBJ1-1; D remains ambiguous. V dropped 6 bases and J dropped 2 bases, with 10 bases sitting between them. Germline V gene lookup returns CDR1 SNHLY and CDR2 FYNNEI. The length of the CDR3 is 13 residues. This CDR3 reads CASRWQANTEAFF. CDR3 nucleotides: TGTGCCAGCAGGTGGCAGGCCAACACTGAAGCTTTCTTT.

This rearrangement joins TRBV7-2 to TRBJ2-5; a weak D match, TRBD2 (5 bases). CDR1 is SGHTA and CDR2 is FQGNSA in the germline V gene. The CDR3 consists of 16 residues. The ends were cut back, 0 bases at V and 7 bases at J, with 18 bases in the middle. In DNA, the CDR3 is TGTGCCAGCAGCTTAGCGCCAGCGGACCTATTCGGGACCCAGTACTTC. It is translated as CASSLAPADLFGTQYF.

This chain uses TRBV27 with TRBJ2-2; no clear D. Per the germline V gene, CDR1 is MNHEY and CDR2 is SMNVEV (reference sequence). CDR3 size: 16 residues. V was clipped by 3 bases and J by 4 bases, with 15 bases between them. The CDR3 region is CASSLRRTWATGELFF. The CDR3 DNA follows: TGTGCCAGCAGTTTGCGTAGGACCTGGGCCACCGGGGAGCTGTTTTTT.

This clonotype turned up a few times. With a much larger clone just one base away, this may be a read error. The genes are TRBV5-1 and TRBJ2-3; 12 nucleotides line up with TRBD1. With 3 bases clipped from V and 4 bases from J, the junction kept 3 bases outside the gene matches. Germline V gene data show CDR1 as SGHRS and CDR2 as YFSETQ. This CDR3 region has 15 residues. The CDR3 spells CASSSGQGASDTQYF. In DNA form, the CDR3 reads TGCGCCAGCAGCTCGGGACAGGGGGCTTCAGATACGCAGTATTTT.